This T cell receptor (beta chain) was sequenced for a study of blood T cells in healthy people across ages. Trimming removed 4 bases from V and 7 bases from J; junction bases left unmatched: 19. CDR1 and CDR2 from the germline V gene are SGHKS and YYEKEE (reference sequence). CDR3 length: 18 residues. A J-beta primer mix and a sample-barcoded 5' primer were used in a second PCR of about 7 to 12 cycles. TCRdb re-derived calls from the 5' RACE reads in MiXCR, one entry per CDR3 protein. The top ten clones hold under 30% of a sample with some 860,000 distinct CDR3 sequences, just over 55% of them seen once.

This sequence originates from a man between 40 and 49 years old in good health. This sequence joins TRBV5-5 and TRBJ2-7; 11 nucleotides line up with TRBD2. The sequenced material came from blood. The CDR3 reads CASSVLAGVERSYNEQYF. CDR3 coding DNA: TGTGCCAGCAGCGTACTAGCGGGAGTAGAGAGGTCCTACAATGAGCAGTACTTC.